The sequence of this TCR beta chain was determined in a study of blood T cell repertoires in COVID-19. The overall study: The samples span acute and convalescent COVID-19 from the United States, Italy and Spain.

Germline V gives CDR1 SEHNR, CDR2 FQNEAQ (reference sequence). Trimming shortened V by 5 bases and J by 2 bases, and 19 bases separated the two germline ends. This CDR3 comprises 16 residues. Sequencing was performed with immunoSEQ multiplex PCR; in TCRdb, only in-frame clones are kept and a portion is missing. The sample carries 250,000 to 300,000 clones, roughly 85% recorded once. This clone turned up a few times. This TCR came from a man over 45 with active or convalescent COVID-19. J is TRBJ2-7 and V is TRBV7-9; weak D call: TRBD1 (6 bases). Sequenced sample: peripheral blood. The CDR3 DNA is TGTGCCAGCAGCCACCCACCTCAGGGGATGACCTACGAGCAGTACTTC. This encodes CASSHPPQGMTYEQYF.